Below, 11 T cell receptor beta chains from the same sample are listed, as sequenced in a study of graft-versus-host responses after intestinal transplantation. TCRdb's copy holds only in-frame clones and misses some; the assay was immunoSEQ multiplex PCR. This table holds under 100,000 clones, about nine tenths found once. This material consisted of PBMCs, taken 450 to 480 days after intestinal transplant. These receptors originate from a human patient who received an intestinal transplant, so some T cells may come from the graft donor.

The chain uses TRBV2 and TRBJ1-2, with D possibly TRBD1 on 6 matching bases. The germline V gene encodes CDR1 SNHLY and CDR2 FYNNEI. Trimming pared 10 bases from V and 4 bases from J, leaving 16 bases between. The CDR3 totals 13 residues. In nucleotides, the CDR3 is TGTGCCACCCAACAGGGAACTGTCTATGGCTACACCTTC. Protein product: CATQQGTVYGYTF.

The V gene is TRBV5-4, the J gene TRBJ1-2; 11 nucleotides match TRBD1. CDR1 is SGHNT and CDR2 is YYREEE in the germline V gene (reference sequence). The junction had 13 bases not matched to a gene; V was cut back by 4 bases and J by 5 bases. There are 17 residues in the CDR3. The CDR3 DNA is TGTGCCAGCAGCGAGGGACAGGGGGTACCCGGGAGTTATGGCTACACCTTC. Translated: CASSEGQGVPGSYGYTF. Supplemented by reference TRBV5-4 and TRBJ1-2, the full variable domain reads ETGVTQSPTHLIKTRGQQVTLRCSSQSGHNTVSWYQQALGQGPQFIFQYYREEENGRGNFPPRFSGLQFPNYSSELNVNALELDDSALYLCASSEGQGVPGSYGYTFGSGTRLTVV.

The genes are TRBV6-4 and TRBJ1-5, with TRBD1 matching over 8 bases. This CDR3 contains 13 residues. V shed 6 bases and J 2 bases; nucleotides not matched to a gene: 0. Per the germline V gene, CDR1 is MRHNA and CDR2 is SNTAGT. CDR3 DNA sequence: TGTGCCAGCAGGACAGGGGGCAATCAGCCCCAGCATTTT. Translating gives CASRTGGNQPQHF.

This chain joins TRBV7-8 and TRBJ1-5; possibly TRBD1 for D (6 bases). The germline gives CDR1 SGHVS, CDR2 FQNEAQ. V lost 10 bases to trimming and J lost 0 bases, with 16 bases between them. The CDR3 sequence is 15 residues long. CDR3 coding DNA: TGTGCCAACCGCTCCGGGACATGTAGCAATCAGCCCCAGCATTTT. Its translation: CANRSGTCSNQPQHF. Supplemented by reference TRBV7-8 and TRBJ1-5, the full variable domain reads GAGVSQSPRYKVAKRGQDVALRCDPISGHVSLFWYQQALGQGPEFLTYFQNEAQLDKSGLPSDRFFAERPEGSVSTLKIQRTQQEDSAVYLCANRSGTCSNQPQHFGDGTRLSIL.

The rearrangement joins TRBV10-3 to TRBJ1-5; TRBD1 might be the D (6 bases). Germline V gene sequence: CDR1 ENHRY, CDR2 SYGVKD. V was pared by 3 bases and J by 2 bases, with 17 bases between. The CDR3 has 17 residues. The CDR3 here is CAISDIQQGRGNQPQHF. CDR3 DNA sequence: TGTGCCATCAGTGATATCCAACAGGGAAGGGGCAATCAGCCCCAGCATTTT.

About this clone itself: Other DNA sequences from this sample encode an identical CDR3 as well. This chain links TRBV11-2 with TRBJ2-1; no clear D. The CDR3 length is 10 residues. V was trimmed by 5 bases and J by 5 bases, leaving 1 base between them. CDR1 is SGHAT, CDR2 FQNNGV, per germline. The DNA of the CDR3 is TGTGCCAGCAGCCACAATGAGCAGTTCTTC. It yields the protein CASSHNEQFF.

This clone was counted once. The chain recombines TRBV7-2 with TRBJ1-1; 9 bases agree with TRBD1. The CDR3 is made up of 14 amino acids. Germline CDR1 and CDR2: SGHTA and FQGNSA. The V and J ends lost 5 bases and 6 bases, in that order; junction bases with no gene match: 7. The DNA for the CDR3 is TGTGCCAGCAGCCCCGGGACAGGGAGCGCTGAAGCTTTCTTT. This codes for CASSPGTGSAEAFF.

The chain employs TRBV1 and TRBJ1-4. TRBV1 has pseudogene status. The CDR3 runs to 15 residues. In DNA, the CDR3 is TGCACCAGCAGCCAAGGCTACACAACTAATGAAAAACTGTTTTTT. As protein: CTSSQGYTTNEKLFF.

V gene TRBV2 combines with J gene TRBJ2-2, with 7 positions matching TRBD2. The CDR3 is made up of 16 amino acids. With V trimmed by 7 bases and J by 3 bases, 11 bases remained unmatched. Looked up from germline, CDR1 is SNHLY and CDR2 is FYNNEI. CDR3 in amino acids: CASMGRASTDTGELFF. The CDR3 DNA reads as TGTGCCAGCATGGGGAGGGCGAGTACGGACACCGGGGAGCTGTTTTTT. Drawing the rest from reference TRBV2 and TRBJ2-2, the complete variable domain is EPEVTQTPSHQVTQMGQEVILRCVPISNHLYFYWYRQILGQKVEFLVSFYNNEISEKSEIFDDQFSVERPDGSNFTLKIRSTKLEDSAMYFCASMGRASTDTGELFFGEGSRLTVL.

The chain employs TRBV6-6 and TRBJ2-3; 7 bases agree with TRBD1. Germline V gene data show CDR1 as MNHNY and CDR2 as SVGAGI (reference sequence). There are 14 residues in the CDR3. The junction had 7 bases not matched to a gene; V was cut back by 7 bases and J by 3 bases. DNA of the CDR3: TGTGCCAGCACCTACAGGGGAAGGACAGATACGCAGTATTTT. Its protein is CASTYRGRTDTQYF.

The rearrangement joins TRBV19 to TRBJ2-2; no firm D call. The CDR3 is made up of 14 amino acids. The germline V gene encodes CDR1 LNHDA and CDR2 SQIVND (reference sequence). Trimming took off 7 bases at V and 4 bases at J, with 13 bases between the two ends. This CDR3 is CASTQTQLTGELFF. The CDR3 DNA reads as TGTGCCAGTACCCAGACACAACTCACCGGGGAGCTGTTTTTT.